Listed here is a single T cell receptor beta chain. Its cognate antigen is unknown. The data are from a study of radiotherapy plus CTLA-4 blockade in lung cancer. Broader study findings: Interferon-beta and early blood T cell clone dynamics reportedly predicted response best.

Clones were sequenced by immunoSEQ multiplex PCR, and TCRdb holds only the in-frame ones, with some missing. The sample holds 9,500 to 15,000 clones, around 84% seen once. The germline V gene encodes CDR1 LNHDA and CDR2 SQIVND (reference sequence). The CDR3 sequence is 12 residues long. V was shortened by 6 bases and J by 8 bases, with 11 bases between the two germline ends. The TCR sequence derives from a human donor with non-small cell lung cancer that progressed on radiotherapy plus ipilimumab. Here the sequenced sample was peripheral blood, taken from a patient treated with radiotherapy plus ipilimumab. The chain carries TRBV19 and TRBJ1-5, with no clear D. The CDR3 DNA reads TGTGCCAGTAGCTCGCTGGGCAAGCCCCAGCATTTT. Translating it yields CASSSLGKPQHF.